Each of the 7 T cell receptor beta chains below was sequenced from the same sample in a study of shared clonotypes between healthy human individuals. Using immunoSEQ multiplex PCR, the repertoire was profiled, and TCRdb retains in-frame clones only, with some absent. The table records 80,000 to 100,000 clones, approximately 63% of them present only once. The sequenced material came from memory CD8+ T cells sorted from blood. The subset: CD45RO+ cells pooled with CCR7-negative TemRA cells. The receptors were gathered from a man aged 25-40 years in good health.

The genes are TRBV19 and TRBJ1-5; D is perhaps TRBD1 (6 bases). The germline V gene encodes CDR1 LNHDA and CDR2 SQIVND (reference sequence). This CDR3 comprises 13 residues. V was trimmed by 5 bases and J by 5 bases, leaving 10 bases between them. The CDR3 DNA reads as TGTGCCAGTAGTGGACAGCAGGATCAGCCCCAGCATTTT. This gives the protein CASSGQQDQPQHF. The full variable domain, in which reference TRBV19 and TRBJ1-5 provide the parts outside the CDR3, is DGGITQSPKYLFRKEGQNVTLSCEQNLNHDAMYWYRQDPGQGLRLIYYSQIVNDFQKGDIAEGYSVSREKKESFPLTVTSAQKNPTAFYLCASSGQQDQPQHFGDGTRLSIL.

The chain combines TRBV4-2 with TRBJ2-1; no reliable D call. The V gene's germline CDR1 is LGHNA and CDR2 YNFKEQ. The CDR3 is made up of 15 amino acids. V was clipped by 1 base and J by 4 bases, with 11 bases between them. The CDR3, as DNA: TGTGCCAGCAGCCAAGTTACAGAAGAGTACAATGAGCAGTTCTTC. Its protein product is CASSQVTEEYNEQFF.

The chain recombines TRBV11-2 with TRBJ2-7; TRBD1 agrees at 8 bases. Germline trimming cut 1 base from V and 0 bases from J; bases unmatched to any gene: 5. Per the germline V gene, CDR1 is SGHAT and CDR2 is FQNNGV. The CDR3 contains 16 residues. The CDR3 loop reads CASSLVRGTGSYEQYF. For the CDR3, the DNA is TGTGCCAGCAGCTTAGTTCGGGGGACAGGCTCCTACGAGCAGTACTTC.

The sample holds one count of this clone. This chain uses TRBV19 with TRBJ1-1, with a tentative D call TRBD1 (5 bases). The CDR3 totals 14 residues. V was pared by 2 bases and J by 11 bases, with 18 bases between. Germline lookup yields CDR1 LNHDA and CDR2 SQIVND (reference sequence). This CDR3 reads CASSIRGEGSVAFF. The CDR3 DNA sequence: TGTGCCAGTAGTATAAGGGGCGAGGGGTCTGTGGCTTTCTTT.

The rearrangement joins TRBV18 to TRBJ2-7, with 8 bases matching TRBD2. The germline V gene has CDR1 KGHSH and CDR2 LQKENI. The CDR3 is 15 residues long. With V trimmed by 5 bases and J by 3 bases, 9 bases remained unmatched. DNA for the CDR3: TGTGCCAGCTCAGATACGACTAGCGTGAACTACGAGCAGTACTTC. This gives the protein CASSDTTSVNYEQYF.

CDR3 DNA sequence: TGTGCCAGCAGTTCCGGGACAGGGCTTCGTCAGCCCCAGCATTTT. This encodes CASSSGTGLRQPQHF. V is TRBV2 and J is TRBJ1-5; TRBD1 aligns across 9 bases. With 5 bases clipped from V and 6 bases from J, the junction kept 8 bases outside the gene matches. Germline assignment: CDR1 SNHLY and CDR2 FYNNEI. This CDR3 contains 15 residues.

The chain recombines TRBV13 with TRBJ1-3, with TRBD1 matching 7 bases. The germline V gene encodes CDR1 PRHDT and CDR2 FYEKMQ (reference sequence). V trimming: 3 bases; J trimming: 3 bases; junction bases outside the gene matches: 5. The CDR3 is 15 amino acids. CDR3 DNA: TGTGCCAGCAGCTTCAGGGGGTTGGATGGAAACACCATATATTTT. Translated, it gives CASSFRGLDGNTIYF.